Described below is a single T cell receptor (beta chain) sequence and its context. The data originate from a study of T cells after yellow fever vaccination. Each CDR3 protein is one row after TCRdb ran MiXCR on the 5' RACE reads. The sample has 450,000 to 600,000 distinct CDR3 sequences; about 13% are singletons. Germline V gene data show CDR1 as SGHVS and CDR2 as FQNEAQ. J gave up 7 bases and V 1 base, and 1 base lay outside the gene matches. This CDR3 is 13 amino acids long. The V call is TRBV7-8, the J call TRBJ1-5; the match to TRBD1 covers 7 bases. This clonotype was obtained from a man between 25 and 39 years old who received the YFV17D yellow fever vaccine. The specimen was PBMCs, collected on the day of the yellow fever booster vaccination. The CDR3, as DNA: TGTGCCAGCAGCTTAGGACAGGGACAGCCCCAGCATTTT. This gives the protein CASSLGQGQPQHF.